This entry lists 26 T cell receptor beta chains sequenced from one sample in a study of blood T cell repertoires in COVID-19. Sequencing used immunoSEQ multiplex PCR; TCRdb keeps in-frame clones, though not all of them. The sample lists about 87,000 clones, over 75% occurring once. Material for sequencing was peripheral blood. The receptors derive from a woman at least 80 years old with acute or convalescent COVID-19.

Regarding this clone: The sample has other DNA sequences that encode this CDR3 too. This rearrangement joins TRBV3-1 (or the pseudogene TRBV3-2) to TRBJ2-3; possible D gene TRBD2, 5 bases. This CDR3 spans 15 amino acids. Trimming cost V 4 bases and J 1 base, with 12 bases left between them. Germline V gene data show CDR1 as LGHDT and CDR2 as YNNKEL (reference sequence). The chain's CDR3 is CASSRPGWGTDTQYF. CDR3 sequence (DNA): TGTGCCAGCAGCCGCCCGGGGTGGGGCACAGATACGCAGTATTTT.

The chain carries TRBV2 and TRBJ1-6; perhaps TRBD1 as D (6 bases). Trimming left V 4 bases short and J 7 bases short, with 11 bases between. The CDR3 length is 14 residues. Germline V gives CDR1 SNHLY, CDR2 FYNNEI. The CDR3 is CASSVLQGNSPLHF. Written as DNA, the CDR3 is TGTGCCAGCAGTGTCTTGCAGGGGAATTCACCCCTCCACTTT. Looking up the rest from reference TRBV2 and TRBJ1-6 gives the full variable domain: EPEVTQTPSHQVTQMGQEVILRCVPISNHLYFYWYRQILGQKVEFLVSFYNNEISEKSEIFDDQFSVERPDGSNFTLKIRSTKLEDSAMYFCASSVLQGNSPLHFGNGTRLTVT.

The genes are TRBV11-1 and TRBJ2-5; possible D gene TRBD2, 5 bases. The V gene's germline CDR1 is SGHAT and CDR2 FQDESV (reference sequence). The CDR3 loop spans 13 amino acids. V lost 6 bases, J lost 5 bases, and 13 bases lay in between. CDR3 in DNA: TGTGCCAGCAGTCTTAAGCGGAAGGAGACCCAGTACTTC. Protein product: CASSLKRKETQYF.

The chain has TRBV18 and TRBJ2-2, with a possible D match to TRBD1 (5 bases). Germline V gene data show CDR1 as KGHSH and CDR2 as LQKENI. This CDR3 is built from 14 residues. Trimming cost V 6 bases and J 7 bases, with 15 bases left between them. The CDR3 is CASSTTQGGGELFF. The CDR3 DNA follows: TGTGCCAGCTCCACGACCCAGGGTGGCGGGGAGCTGTTTTTT.

The chain employs TRBV3-1 (or the pseudogene TRBV3-2) and TRBJ2-5, with TRBD2 identical over 10 bases. The trim removed 2 bases at V and 4 bases at J, leaving 7 bases unmatched. This CDR3 has 16 amino acids. Per the germline V gene, CDR1 is LGHDT and CDR2 is YNNKEL (reference sequence). The CDR3 spells CASSQRSAGGRETQYF. DNA of the CDR3: TGTGCCAGCAGCCAAAGGTCAGCGGGGGGGCGAGAGACCCAGTACTTC.

The table lists this clone with a few counts. The chain couples TRBV6-1 to TRBJ2-7; D not certain. This CDR3 spans 16 amino acids. V dropped 3 bases and J dropped 0 bases, with 15 bases sitting between them. The germline V gene encodes CDR1 MNHNS and CDR2 SASEGT. For the CDR3, the DNA is TGTGCCAGCAGTGACCCTTCGAATGAGTACTCCTACGAGCAGTACTTC. Its protein is CASSDPSNEYSYEQYF.

This clone was recorded only once. The V call is TRBV5-1, the J call TRBJ2-7; 8 positions match TRBD1. Germline lookup yields CDR1 SGHRS and CDR2 YFSETQ. This CDR3 contains 15 residues. The junction had 6 bases not matched to a gene; V was cut back by 2 bases and J by 2 bases. This chain's CDR3 is CASSFQRDRPYEQYF. The CDR3 DNA is TGCGCCAGCAGCTTCCAACGGGACAGGCCCTACGAGCAGTACTTC.

This rearrangement joins TRBV6-4 to TRBJ2-1; D might be TRBD2 (6 bases). Trimming took 0 bases from V and 6 from J, leaving 9 bases between them. This CDR3 comprises 14 residues. Germline values: CDR1 MRHNA, CDR2 SNTAGT. In DNA, the CDR3 is TGTGCCAGCAGTGACTCCCGGACTACCAATGAGCAGTTCTTC. Encoded protein: CASSDSRTTNEQFF.

Here the CDR3 reads CASSATSGGQNEQFF. In nucleotides, the CDR3 is TGTGCCAGCTCAGCCACTAGCGGGGGGCAGAATGAGCAGTTCTTC. The V gene is TRBV18, the J gene TRBJ2-1; 12 bases line up with TRBD2. The CDR3 has 15 amino acids. In germline, CDR1 is KGHSH, CDR2 LQKENI. Trimming at V came to 5 bases and at J to 7 bases, leaving 6 bases not matched to a gene.

This clone occurred a few times. This chain links TRBV6-6 with TRBJ1-2; no clear D gene. The CDR3 loop spans 13 amino acids. The ends were cut back, 7 bases at V and 4 bases at J, with 13 bases in the middle. Germline V gene sequence: CDR1 MNHNY, CDR2 SVGAGI (reference sequence). The CDR3: CASTPVEGYGYTF. Written as DNA, the CDR3 is TGTGCCAGCACGCCGGTCGAGGGCTATGGCTACACCTTC.

For this clone: A junction boundary mismatches the germline segment, possibly from a read error. The chain joins TRBV7-9 to TRBJ2-5; a possible D gene is TRBD2 (6 bases). This CDR3 is 13 amino acids long. Germline V gene lookup returns CDR1 SEHNR and CDR2 FQNEAQ (reference sequence). The CDR3 nucleotides are TGTGCCAGCAGCTTAGGGTCGGGGGAGAGCCAGTACTTC. It specifies CASSLGSGESQYF.

The chain recombines TRBV7-2 with TRBJ2-7; TRBD1 matches 8 bases. Germline V lookup: CDR1 SGHTA, CDR2 FQGNSA. CDR3 size: 14 residues. With 5 bases clipped from V and 5 bases from J, the junction kept 8 bases outside the gene matches. The DNA for the CDR3 is TGTGCCAGCAGCCTAGGACAGGGTCCCCACGAGCAGTACTTC. Its translation: CASSLGQGPHEQYF.

The sample holds one count of this clone. The same CDR3 can be traced to other DNA sequences in this sample. The V gene is TRBV5-1, the J gene TRBJ1-3; D uncertain. V was cut by 5 bases and J by 0 bases, with 9 bases left in between. Germline assignment: CDR1 SGHRS and CDR2 YFSETQ. The CDR3 totals 14 residues. CDR3 sequence reads: CASSLSVSGNTIYF. In nucleotides, the CDR3 is TGCGCCAGCAGTTTATCAGTCTCTGGAAACACCATATATTTT.

The J gene is TRBJ1-4, the V gene TRBV27; 7 nucleotides agree with TRBD1. J lost 0 bases, V lost 4 bases, and 11 bases had no gene match. The germline CDR1 and CDR2 sequences are MNHEY and SMNVEV (reference sequence). The CDR3 runs to 18 residues. The CDR3 region is CASSYVPPGGATNEKLFF. The CDR3 nucleotides read TGTGCCAGCAGTTATGTCCCTCCAGGGGGAGCAACTAATGAAAAACTGTTTTTT.

The rearrangement links TRBV6-5 to TRBJ2-7; tentatively, D is TRBD1 (5 bases). In germline, CDR1 is MNHEY, CDR2 SVGAGI. CDR3 length: 14 amino acids. Trimming stripped 1 base from V and 2 bases from J, with 9 bases between. As DNA, the CDR3 is TGTGCCAGCAGTTACTTGCCAGGGCCCTACGAGCAGTACTTC. The encoded protein is CASSYLPGPYEQYF.

The V call is TRBV6-1, the J call TRBJ1-5, with 11 bases identical to TRBD1. Germline V gene sequence: CDR1 MNHNS, CDR2 SASEGT. Trimming removed 1 base from V and 0 bases from J; junction bases left unmatched: 5. This CDR3 spans 18 amino acids. CDR3 nucleotides: TGTGCCAGCAGTGAAGGGACAGGGGGCGGTTTTAGCAATCAGCCCCAGCATTTT. Translated, it gives CASSEGTGGGFSNQPQHF.

V and J are TRBV7-2 and TRBJ2-3; a weak D match, TRBD2 (6 bases). Germline CDR1 SGHTA, CDR2 FQGNSA. The ends were cut back, 1 base at V and 4 bases at J, with 12 bases in the middle. This CDR3 region has 15 residues. As DNA, the CDR3 is TGTGCCAGCAGCTTAGTCGGGAGTCAATCAGATACGCAGTATTTT. Translating gives CASSLVGSQSDTQYF.

The chain links TRBV5-6 to TRBJ2-7; possibly TRBD1 for D (5 bases). V shed 0 bases and J shed 4 bases, with 11 bases lying between them. Germline lookup yields CDR1 SGHDT and CDR2 YYEEEE. CDR3 length: 14 amino acids. Written as DNA, the CDR3 is TGTGCCAGCAGCTTGGGAAGGGGATTATACGAGCAGTACTTC. Amino acids: CASSLGRGLYEQYF.

This chain uses TRBV19 with TRBJ1-4; 8 bases are a match to TRBD1. V lost 3 bases and J lost 7; bases outside the gene matches: 4. There are 14 residues in the CDR3. Germline loops: CDR1 LNHDA, CDR2 SQIVND (reference sequence). In DNA form, the CDR3 reads TGTGCCAGTAGTATCGGACAGGGAGGTGAAAAACTGTTTTTT. Translation: CASSIGQGGEKLFF.

The rearrangement links TRBV5-1 to TRBJ2-7; possibly TRBD1 for D (6 bases). This CDR3 contains 13 residues. V gave up 4 bases and J gave up 6 bases, with 14 bases separating them. CDR1 and CDR2 (germline): SGHRS, YFSETQ. In DNA, the CDR3 is TGCGCCAGCAGCAGAGAAACAGGGTCCGAGCAGTACTTC. Translating gives CASSRETGSEQYF.

The chain joins TRBV7-2 to TRBJ1-5, with D possibly TRBD1 on 5 matching bases. The germline V gene has CDR1 SGHTA and CDR2 FQGNSA. V gave up 5 bases and J gave up 5 bases, with 19 bases separating them. The CDR3 runs to 16 residues. The CDR3 is CASSRVGRGGDQPQHF. Written as DNA, the CDR3 is TGTGCCAGCAGCCGGGTGGGGAGGGGTGGCGATCAGCCCCAGCATTTT. Looking up the rest from reference TRBV7-2 and TRBJ1-5 gives the full variable domain: GAGVSQSPSNKVTEKGKDVELRCDPISGHTALYWYRQSLGQGLEFLIYFQGNSAPDKSGLPSDRFSAERTGGSVSTLTIQRTQQEDSAVYLCASSRVGRGGDQPQHFGDGTRLSIL.

This clone came up once. The chain carries TRBV7-2 and TRBJ2-3; 8 positions agree with TRBD1. The length of the CDR3 is 14 residues. V lost 5 bases to trimming and J lost 4 bases; unmatched junction nucleotides: 5. Germline V CDR1 and CDR2: SGHTA, FQGNSA. The chain's CDR3 is CASSRTGWSDTQYF. CDR3 bases: TGTGCCAGCAGCCGGACAGGGTGGTCAGATACGCAGTATTTT.

The CDR3 reads CASSPLGEGNQPQHF. The CDR3, as DNA: TGTGCCAGCAGTCCGCTCGGGGAAGGCAATCAGCCCCAGCATTTT. The gene calls are TRBV6-5 and TRBJ1-5; D gene unclear. The CDR3 is made up of 15 amino acids. V was clipped by 5 bases and J by 2 bases, with 13 bases between them. Germline CDR1 MNHEY, CDR2 SVGAGI.

Remarks on this clone: This sample also contains other DNA sequences that code for the same CDR3. The gene calls are TRBV30 and TRBJ1-5, with TRBD1 identical over 7 bases. V was pared by 2 bases and J by 3 bases, with 4 bases of the junction left unmatched. CDR1 GTSNPN and CDR2 SVGIG come from the germline V gene (reference sequence). The CDR3 has 14 amino acids. The CDR3 protein is CAWSHRGFNQPQHF. DNA of the CDR3: TGTGCCTGGAGTCACAGGGGATTCAATCAGCCCCAGCATTTT.

V gene TRBV4-3 combines with J gene TRBJ1-2; D is unclear. V was trimmed by 1 base and J by 4 bases, leaving 16 bases between them. Germline V gene data show CDR1 as LGHNA and CDR2 as YSLEER. This CDR3 has 16 residues. CDR3 bases: TGCGCCAGCAGCCAAGCCGCTTTTGACATTAGCTATGGCTACACCTTC. Protein product: CASSQAAFDISYGYTF.

About this clone: At one end the junction does not follow the germline gene, possibly because of a read error. The gene calls are TRBV7-8 and TRBJ1-1; tentative D call: TRBD1 (5 bases). Germline values: CDR1 SGHVS, CDR2 FQNEAQ. The CDR3 spans 14 residues. The CDR3 region has the DNA TGTGCCAGCAGCCCTGTTCGGGGGAACACTGAAACTTTCTTT. Its protein is CASSPVRGNTETFF.